Sequencing of this T cell receptor beta chain was carried out in a study of vaccination effects on CD4 cells after COVID-19. Study details: Before sequencing, viral peptide pools were used by the ViraFEST assay to expand antigen-specific CD4+ T cells. A median of 72 days separated the second dose and sampling. Study-wide findings and caveats: Only a single clone (1 of 255 vaccine-induced clones in healthy vaccinees) cross-reacted with common cold coronaviruses. There was marked clonal contraction among infection- and vaccine-induced clones late after vaccination.

Assay: immunoSEQ multiplex PCR; the TCRdb copy retains only in-frame clones and omits some. Of tens of thousands of clones listed, approximately 81% were seen once; the top ten hold more than 3.5%. Of note for this clone: Antigen unknown.

At the end of around 11 days of culture, CD4+ T cells were isolated. Vaccination of participants consisted of two doses of either the BNT162b2 or mRNA-1273 vaccine. This CDR3 is built from 17 residues. V was trimmed by 5 bases and J by 3 bases, leaving 21 bases between them. The germline gives CDR1 SGHDT, CDR2 YYEEEE. Sequences were derived from CD4+ T cells from PBMCs cultured without peptide, sampled after COVID-19 vaccination. This TCR was recovered from a human donor who received a COVID-19 vaccine. The chain uses TRBV5-6 and TRBJ2-1, with a possible D match to TRBD1 (6 bases). The CDR3 DNA sequence: TGTGCCAGCAGTTATTGGGGCTCAGGGGTCAACTACAATGAGCAGTTCTTC. As protein: CASSYWGSGVNYNEQFF.